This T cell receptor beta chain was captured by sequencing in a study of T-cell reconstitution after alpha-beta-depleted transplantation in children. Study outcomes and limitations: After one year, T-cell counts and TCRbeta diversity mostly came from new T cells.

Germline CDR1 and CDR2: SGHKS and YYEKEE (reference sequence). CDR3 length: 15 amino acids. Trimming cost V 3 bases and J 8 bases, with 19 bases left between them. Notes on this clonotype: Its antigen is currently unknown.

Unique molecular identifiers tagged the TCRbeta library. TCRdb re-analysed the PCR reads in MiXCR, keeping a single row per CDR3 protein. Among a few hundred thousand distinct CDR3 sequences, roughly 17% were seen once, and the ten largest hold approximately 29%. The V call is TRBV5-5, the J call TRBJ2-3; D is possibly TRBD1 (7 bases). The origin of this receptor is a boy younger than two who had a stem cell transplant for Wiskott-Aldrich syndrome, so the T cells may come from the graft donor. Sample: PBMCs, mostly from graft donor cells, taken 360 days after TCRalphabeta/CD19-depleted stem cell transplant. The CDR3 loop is CASSWGGGGGGTQYF. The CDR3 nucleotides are TGTGCCAGCAGCTGGGGAGGAGGGGGCGGAGGTACGCAGTATTTT.